Shown below are 9 T cell receptor beta chains from a single sample sequenced in a study of shared clonotypes between healthy human individuals. The assay was immunoSEQ multiplex PCR, and TCRdb's table has in-frame clones only and misses some. The sample holds about 2.2 million clones, just under 95% seen once. CD45RO-negative, CCR7-selected cells formed the naive CD8 fraction, which excluded terminally differentiated effector memory CD45RA+ cells. Sample: naive CD8+ T cells from PBMCs. The receptors were sampled from a man between 18 and 29 years old in good health. Some clones in this sample may be carry-over from other donors' samples.

This clone came up a few times. Other DNA sequences in this sample translate to the same CDR3. The V call is TRBV7-6, the J call TRBJ1-1; D not certain. The CDR3 runs 13 residues. The V end was cut by 5 bases, the J end by 1 base, with 8 bases between. Per germline, CDR1 SGHVS and CDR2 FNYEAQ. The CDR3 spells CASSPGRNTEAFF. The CDR3 DNA reads TGTGCCAGCAGCCCGGGGAGGAACACTGAAGCTTTCTTT.

This sequence joins TRBV18 and TRBJ1-1; the D is unclear. V dropped 4 bases and J dropped 4 bases, with 28 bases sitting between them. Germline CDR1 KGHSH, CDR2 LQKENI. The CDR3 totals 19 residues. The CDR3, as DNA: TGTGCCAGCTCACTTACATGGTCCCCGACGGCGGCACGGCGCACTGAAGCTTTCTTT. Its translation: CASSLTWSPTAARRTEAFF.

This sequence joins TRBV9 and TRBJ2-4; no firm D call. CDR3 size: 15 residues. Germline lookup yields CDR1 SGDLS and CDR2 YYNGEE. The ends were cut back, 0 bases at V and 4 bases at J, with 11 bases in the middle. The CDR3 loop is CASSVATAPKNIQYF. The CDR3 coding sequence is TGTGCCAGCAGCGTAGCTACAGCCCCGAAAAACATTCAGTACTTC.

The V and J genes are TRBV5-1 and TRBJ1-1; possibly TRBD1 for D (5 bases). The CDR3 spans 15 residues. Germline V CDR1 and CDR2: SGHRS, YFSETQ. The V gene lost 5 bases and the J gene lost 5 bases, with 19 bases spanning the gap. The CDR3 sequence is CASSLTWGSGTEAFF. Here the CDR3 DNA reads TGCGCCAGCAGTTTGACCTGGGGGAGCGGGACTGAAGCTTTCTTT. Complete variable domain (other parts from reference TRBV5-1 and TRBJ1-1): KAGVTQTPRYLIKTRGQQVTLSCSPISGHRSVSWYQQTPGQGLQFLFEYFSETQRNKGNFPGRFSGRQFSNSRSEMNVSTLELGDSALYLCASSLTWGSGTEAFFGQGTRLTVV.

J is TRBJ2-2 and V is TRBV5-1; 7 positions agree with TRBD1. Germline CDR1 reads SGHRS; CDR2 reads YFSETQ. The CDR3 length is 18 residues. V gave up 3 bases and J gave up 1 base; unmatched junction bases: 12. CDR3 DNA sequence: TGCGCCAGCAGCTGGACAGGCCAACCCGGGATGAACACCGGGGAGCTGTTTTTT. Translation gives CASSWTGQPGMNTGELFF.

This clone was detected only a few times. V gene TRBV9 combines with J gene TRBJ1-5; perhaps TRBD1 as D (5 bases). V lost 3 bases and J lost 3, with 13 bases in between. Looked up from germline, CDR1 is SGDLS and CDR2 is YYNGEE. The CDR3 covers 15 residues. CDR3 bases: TGTGCCAGCAGCGCCTCCGGGACCGACAATCAGCCCCAGCATTTT. It codes for CASSASGTDNQPQHF. Supplemented by reference TRBV9 and TRBJ1-5, the full variable domain reads DSGVTQTPKHLITATGQRVTLRCSPRSGDLSVYWYQQSLDQGLQFLIQYYNGEERAKGNILERFSAQQFPDLHSELNLSSLELGDSALYFCASSASGTDNQPQHFGDGTRLSIL.

The V call is TRBV27, the J call TRBJ2-1, with 10 positions matching TRBD2. Germline V gene sequence: CDR1 MNHEY, CDR2 SMNVEV (reference sequence). This CDR3 is built from 17 residues. V was pared by 7 bases and J by 2 bases, with 11 bases of the junction left unmatched. The CDR3 sequence: CASTLRGLAGAYNEQFF. The CDR3 DNA follows: TGTGCCAGCACCTTAAGGGGGCTAGCGGGAGCCTACAATGAGCAGTTCTTC.

The genes are TRBV28 and TRBJ1-5; D gene ambiguous. Trimming removed 5 bases from V and 10 bases from J, with 6 bases in between. The CDR3 runs to 10 residues. Germline CDR1 and CDR2: MDHEN and SYDVKM. CDR3 coding DNA: TGTGCCAGCAGTGGCTTCCCCCAGCATTTT. It codes for CASSGFPQHF.

This clone appeared a single time. The chain employs TRBV7-9 and TRBJ2-7; TRBD2 is a possible D gene (5 bases). The CDR3 runs to 13 residues. CDR1 is SEHNR, CDR2 FQNEAQ, per germline (reference sequence). The V end lost 4 bases, the J end lost 4 bases, and 11 bases lay between the germline ends. CDR3: CASSSISGYEQYF. The CDR3 DNA reads TGTGCCAGCAGCTCCATTTCGGGGTACGAGCAGTACTTC.